The 2 T cell receptor beta chains listed next were all sequenced from one sample in a study of cytomegalovirus exposure and HLA in healthy donors. PCR involved 60 Vbeta and 13 Jbeta primers. The data were produced by immunoSEQ multiplex PCR, yet TCRdb's version contains in-frame clones alone and is incomplete. The sample lists 150,000 to 200,000 clones; roughly 80% were seen once. The sample taken for sequencing was PBMCs. These receptor sequences come from a man aged 25-45 years in good health and CMV-seropositive.

The chain uses TRBV5-1 and TRBJ1-3; possible D gene TRBD1, 5 bases. The length of the CDR3 is 14 residues. From germline, CDR1 is SGHRS and CDR2 YFSETQ. Trimming pared 3 bases from V and 1 base from J, leaving 8 bases between. The CDR3 DNA is TGCGCCAGCAGCTCGGGGACTTCTGGAAACACCATATATTTT. The encoded protein is CASSSGTSGNTIYF. Using reference TRBV5-1 and TRBJ1-3 for the parts outside the CDR3, the full variable domain is KAGVTQTPRYLIKTRGQQVTLSCSPISGHRSVSWYQQTPGQGLQFLFEYFSETQRNKGNFPGRFSGRQFSNSRSEMNVSTLELGDSALYLCASSSGTSGNTIYFGEGSWLTVV.

This clone was detected once. The chain couples TRBV4-1 to TRBJ1-2, with D perhaps matching TRBD1 (5 bases). Deletions cut 5 bases from V and 4 bases from J, with 11 bases between. The CDR3 runs 13 residues. Germline CDR1 reads MGHRA; CDR2 reads YSYEKL. The CDR3 here is CASSSGRVYGYTF. The CDR3 DNA reads as TGCGCCAGCAGCAGTGGCAGGGTCTATGGCTACACCTTC.